This T cell receptor beta chain was sequenced for a study of T cells in Graves' hyperthyroidism and ophthalmopathy. Findings and limits, study-wide: The model foresaw ophthalmopathy a median roughly 6 months prior to onset.

Trimming took 6 bases from V and 1 from J, leaving 12 bases between them. Per the germline V gene, CDR1 is DFQATT and CDR2 is SNEGSKA (reference sequence). CDR3 size: 13 residues. The authors obtained PBMCs from around 10 ml of fresh peripheral blood. TCR beta CDR3 sequences were amplified from RNA transcripts. When the TCR CDR3 underwent first-round RT-PCR, the HTBI primer set was used. TCRdb re-called the multiplex PCR reads through MiXCR, storing one row per CDR3 protein. The sample has under 400,000 distinct CDR3 sequences; roughly 18% are singletons. This clonotype was recorded many times. The antigen remains undetermined.

This TCR derives from a woman between 40 and 55 years old with Graves' ophthalmopathy. V is TRBV20-1 and J is TRBJ2-5; the D gene is possibly TRBD1 (6 bases). Material for sequencing was blood. The CDR3 spells CSAPQGRQETQYF. The CDR3 DNA follows: TGCAGTGCCCCACAGGGTCGCCAAGAGACCCAGTACTTC.